The 21 T cell receptor beta chains listed next were all sequenced from one sample in a study of cytomegalovirus exposure and HLA in healthy donors. The PCR had 60 Vbeta and 13 Jbeta primers. The table came from immunoSEQ multiplex PCR; TCRdb's copy has only in-frame clones and leaves some out. This table has over 75,000 clones, about 75% appearing once. The sequenced sample was PBMCs. Every receptor here comes from a female donor in good health and CMV-seronegative.

The chain links TRBV19 to TRBJ1-4; D gene uncertain. This CDR3 contains 15 residues. Trimming stripped 3 bases from V and 4 bases from J, with 12 bases between. The germline gives CDR1 LNHDA, CDR2 SQIVND (reference sequence). Here the CDR3 reads CASSIEEGVNEKLFF. Written as DNA, the CDR3 is TGTGCCAGTAGTATCGAGGAGGGTGTTAATGAAAAACTGTTTTTT.

The chain carries TRBV29-1 and TRBJ2-4; tentatively, D is TRBD1 (5 bases). Germline loops: CDR1 SQVTM, CDR2 ANQGSEA. Trimming took off 6 bases at V and 0 bases at J, with 6 bases between the two ends. The CDR3 contains 12 residues. The CDR3 spells CSVQVAKNIQYF. CDR3 nucleotides: TGCAGCGTACAGGTAGCCAAAAACATTCAGTACTTC.

V usage is TRBV9 and J usage is TRBJ2-1, with D perhaps TRBD2 (5 bases). CDR1 SGDLS and CDR2 YYNGEE come from the germline V gene. V was cut by 4 bases and J by 7 bases, with 15 bases left in between. CDR3 length: 14 amino acids. CDR3 residues: CASSPRTEDNEQFF. The CDR3 DNA sequence: TGTGCCAGCAGCCCTCGGACTGAAGATAATGAGCAGTTCTTC.

The chain recombines TRBV5-4 with TRBJ1-2, with D perhaps TRBD1 (5 bases). The CDR3 spans 15 residues. V was cut by 0 bases and J by 6 bases, with 15 bases left in between. Germline-derived CDR1 and CDR2 are SGHNT and YYREEE (reference sequence). The CDR3 coding sequence is TGTGCCAGCAGCTTGGCTCGGACAATCTTCGATGGCTACACCTTC. It is translated as CASSLARTIFDGYTF.

The chain combines TRBV2 with TRBJ1-5, with 7 bases fitting TRBD1. Germline CDR1 SNHLY, CDR2 FYNNEI. Unmatched junction bases numbered 10, after V lost 4 bases and J lost 4 bases. This CDR3 region has 16 residues. For the CDR3, the DNA is TGTGCCAGCAGTGGAGGACGAACAGGGGTTAATCAGCCCCAGCATTTT. It yields the protein CASSGGRTGVNQPQHF.

The chain recombines TRBV18 with TRBJ1-2; unclear D gene. V lost 0 bases to trimming and J lost 1 base, with 6 bases between them. Germline CDR1 reads KGHSH; CDR2 reads LQKENI. The CDR3 runs to 14 residues. The DNA for the CDR3 is TGTGCCAGCTCACCACCGGCGGGTAACTATGGCTACACCTTC. It codes for CASSPPAGNYGYTF.

This clone was counted only a few times. V is TRBV6-6 and J is TRBJ1-5; 10 bases are a match to TRBD1. CDR1 is MNHNY and CDR2 is SVGAGI in the germline V gene (reference sequence). The CDR3 has 16 amino acids. V gave up 0 bases and J gave up 7 bases; unmatched junction bases: 6. DNA of the CDR3: TGTGCCAGCAGTTACTCGACAGGGGGCGCAGGACAGCCCCAGCATTTT. Its protein product is CASSYSTGGAGQPQHF.

The chain is built from TRBV6-5 and TRBJ1-1; TRBD1 agrees at 9 bases. The V and J ends lost 6 bases and 2 bases, in that order; junction bases with no gene match: 7. The CDR3 totals 15 residues. Looked up from germline, CDR1 is MNHEY and CDR2 is SVGAGI. The CDR3 reads CASREQGAGNTEAFF. The CDR3 region has the DNA TGTGCCAGCAGGGAACAGGGGGCAGGAAACACTGAAGCTTTCTTT.

The V call is TRBV28, the J call TRBJ1-2, with no clear D. V lost 3 bases to trimming and J lost 6 bases, with 5 bases between them. Germline V gene lookup returns CDR1 MDHEN and CDR2 SYDVKM. The CDR3 totals 11 residues. CDR3 sequence: CASSLRNGYTF. Here the CDR3 DNA reads TGTGCCAGCAGTTTGAGGAATGGCTACACCTTC.

The count of this clone is one. This chain uses TRBV25-1 with TRBJ2-7; the D is unclear. The CDR3 runs 12 residues. Trimming stripped 4 bases from V and 10 bases from J, with 14 bases between. CDR1 and CDR2 (germline): MGHDK, SYGVNS. CDR3 in amino acids: CASSGASTVQYF. The CDR3 DNA reads as TGTGCCAGCAGTGGGGCGAGCACCGTTCAGTACTTC.

V and J are TRBV6-6 and TRBJ2-7, with a weak D call TRBD1 (6 bases). Germline loops: CDR1 MNHNY, CDR2 SVGAGI (reference sequence). There are 12 residues in the CDR3. V lost 6 bases and J 5 bases, leaving 11 bases between the germline ends. CDR3 sequence: CASRINRDEQYF. The CDR3, as DNA: TGTGCCAGCAGGATAAACAGGGACGAGCAGTACTTC.

This chain's CDR3 is CASSHGGENTEAFF. CDR3 in DNA: TGTGCCAGCTCCCACGGCGGGGAGAACACTGAAGCTTTCTTT. The chain joins TRBV18 to TRBJ1-1; D ambiguous. The CDR3 has 14 amino acids. V gave up 6 bases and J gave up 1 base, with 12 bases separating them. Germline V lookup: CDR1 KGHSH, CDR2 LQKENI.

V and J are TRBV4-2 and TRBJ2-5, with 7 nucleotides matching TRBD2. After removal of 0 bases from V and 4 bases from J, the junction contained 17 bases not matched to a gene. The CDR3 extends over 19 amino acids. Per the germline V gene, CDR1 is LGHNA and CDR2 is YNFKEQ. CDR3 sequence: CASSQEISGGGSKAETQYF. The CDR3 nucleotides are TGTGCCAGCAGCCAAGAAATAAGCGGCGGGGGATCGAAGGCAGAGACCCAGTACTTC.

This chain links TRBV5-6 with TRBJ2-2; TRBD2 aligns across 11 bases. CDR3 length equals 17 residues. V lost 4 bases to trimming and J lost 1 base; unmatched junction nucleotides: 6. CDR1 is SGHDT and CDR2 is YYEEEE in the germline V gene. The CDR3: CASSRITSGGNTGELFF. Written as DNA, the CDR3 is TGTGCCAGCAGCCGGATTACTAGCGGGGGGAACACCGGGGAGCTGTTTTTT.

V usage is TRBV19 and J usage is TRBJ2-7; tentative D call: TRBD2 (5 bases). The germline CDR1 and CDR2 sequences are LNHDA and SQIVND (reference sequence). V lost 5 bases to trimming and J lost 0 bases, with 11 bases between them. There are 14 residues in the CDR3. The CDR3 sequence is CASSASAVSYEQYF. For the CDR3, the DNA is TGTGCCAGTAGTGCCTCAGCGGTCTCCTACGAGCAGTACTTC.

The chain couples TRBV5-1 to TRBJ1-6, with 7 bases fitting TRBD1. V lost 5 bases, J lost 8 bases, and 7 bases stayed unmatched. Germline CDR1 and CDR2: SGHRS and YFSETQ. The CDR3 consists of 14 residues. CDR3 sequence reads: CASSDGRGYSPLHF. The DNA of the CDR3 is TGCGCCAGCAGTGACGGCAGGGGGTATTCACCCCTCCACTTT.

This chain connects TRBV29-1 to TRBJ2-3; 10 bases match TRBD2. The trim removed 4 bases at V and 4 bases at J, leaving 5 bases unmatched. The CDR3 length is 14 residues. Germline V lookup: CDR1 SQVTM, CDR2 ANQGSEA. As DNA, the CDR3 is TGCAGCGTTGTTAGCGGGGGGCCCCCAGATACGCAGTATTTT. Its protein is CSVVSGGPPDTQYF.

This chain joins TRBV6-1 and TRBJ2-5; D unresolved. Germline loops: CDR1 MNHNS, CDR2 SASEGT. V was trimmed by 7 bases and J by 5 bases, leaving 8 bases between them. CDR3 size: 11 residues. This CDR3 reads CASINGETQYF. In nucleotides, the CDR3 is TGTGCCAGCATTAACGGGGAGACCCAGTACTTC.

The rearrangement uses TRBV19 and TRBJ1-2; tentative D call: TRBD1 (5 bases). This CDR3 comprises 14 residues. From germline, CDR1 is LNHDA and CDR2 SQIVND (reference sequence). The V end was cut by 6 bases, the J end by 4 bases, with 15 bases between. CDR3 DNA sequence: TGTGCCAGTAGCGTCCCGGGCCAGGGCTATGGCTACACCTTC. Translated, it gives CASSVPGQGYGYTF.

The gene calls are TRBV7-9 and TRBJ1-1; 7 nucleotides agree with TRBD1. CDR3 length: 16 amino acids. The V segment lost 1 base and the J segment 4 bases; nucleotides outside the gene matches: 9. Germline loops: CDR1 SEHNR, CDR2 FQNEAQ (reference sequence). The DNA of the CDR3 is TGTGCCAGCAGCTTAGGACAGGGTGAGGATTGCACTGAAGCTTTCTTT. It codes for CASSLGQGEDCTEAFF. The full variable domain, in which reference TRBV7-9 and TRBJ1-1 provide the parts outside the CDR3, is DTGVSQNPRHKITKRGQNVTFRCDPISEHNRLYWYRQTLGQGPEFLTYFQNEAQLEKSRLLSDRFSAERPKGSFSTLEIQRTEQGDSAMYLCASSLGQGEDCTEAFFGQGTRLTVV.

The V call is TRBV6-5, the J call TRBJ2-1; TRBD1 matches at 7 bases. CDR1 is MNHEY, CDR2 SVGAGI, per germline. V shed 7 bases and J 0 bases; nucleotides not matched to a gene: 6. This CDR3 spans 15 amino acids. DNA for the CDR3: TGTGCCAGCAACCCACAGGGGTCCTCCTACAATGAGCAGTTCTTC. Translating it yields CASNPQGSSYNEQFF.